The T cell receptor beta chain described here comes from a study of cytomegalovirus exposure and HLA in healthy donors. Study-wide background: Per a later analysis, the roughly 670 first-cohort and more than 100 validation repertoires shared one platform. Study-wide results and caveats: Subsequent analysis showed first-cohort TCR clusters tending to co-occur in over a hundred validation repertoires. The CMV antigen specificity of a few CMV-associated chains was confirmed through in vitro analysis.

The method was immunoSEQ multiplex PCR; TCRdb's version includes in-frame clones alone and lacks a portion of them. The data show about 330,000 clones, 75% to 90% seen once. The CDR3 is 18 amino acids. CDR1 and CDR2 from the germline V gene are SGHRS and YFSETQ. After removal of 1 base from V and 0 bases from J, the junction contained 9 bases not matched to a gene. As regards this clone: Its antigen is still unknown.

What was sequenced was PBMCs. This rearrangement joins TRBV5-1 to TRBJ1-4; 7 nucleotides match TRBD1. The sequence came from a young woman in good health and CMV-seropositive. The CDR3 nucleotides read TGCGCCAGCAGCTTGCACAGGGGACCGATTGCAACTAATGAAAAACTGTTTTTT. Residues: CASSLHRGPIATNEKLFF.